Listed here are 31 T cell receptor beta chains from one sample, sequenced in a study of tumor-infiltrating lymphocytes in primary liver carcinoma. Researchers generated TCR beta cDNA from 500 to 600 ng of total RNA, relying on a constant-region primer. Three rounds of nested multiplex PCR with slightly modified ARM-PCR produced TCR beta libraries. The opening two PCR rounds, around 10 cycles each, paired TRBV1-TRBV30 forward primers with a C-beta reverse primer. One entry per CDR3 protein, called by TCRdb with MiXCR from the multiplex PCR reads. Of 60,000 to 90,000 distinct CDR3 sequences in the sample, about 72% are singletons; the top ten hold 28%. Without any cell sorting, roughly 17-31 mg of bulk tissue yielded co-extracted RNA and DNA. The sample consisted of liver tumor tissue from sampling region 4. Sample subset: tumor region T4, right-lateral pole. These receptors came from a man aged 40-50 years with primary liver carcinoma and hepatitis B virus infection.

V gene TRBV6-5 combines with J gene TRBJ2-3; 9 bases are shared with TRBD1. The CDR3 has 15 amino acids. Germline loops: CDR1 MNHEY, CDR2 SVGAGI. V lost 6 bases, J lost 5 bases, and 9 bases stayed unmatched. As DNA, the CDR3 is TGTGCCAGCAGCTACAGGGGGCTAGACATAGATACGCAGTATTTT. Its protein product is CASSYRGLDIDTQYF.

The sample holds many counts of this clonotype. V is TRBV6-5 and J is TRBJ2-1; D gene uncertain. V lost 0 bases and J 8 bases, leaving 5 bases between the germline ends. Germline CDR1 is MNHEY and CDR2 is SVGAGI. The CDR3 sequence is 12 residues long. For the CDR3, the DNA is TGTGCCAGCAGTTACTCGAGCCATGAGCAGTTCTTC. Amino acids: CASSYSSHEQFF.

Note on this clonotype: One end of the junction fails to match germline, which may point to a read error. This chain links TRBV28 with TRBJ2-3, with 7 bases identical to TRBD2. Germline V gives CDR1 MDHEN, CDR2 SYDVKM. The CDR3 loop spans 13 amino acids. The CDR3, as DNA: TGTGTCAGCAGTACGACTAGCTCAGATACGCAGTATTTT. This sequence encodes CVSSTTSSDTQYF.

As regards this clonotype: A read error may account for a junction end that differs from germline. The chain links TRBV6-4 to TRBJ2-2; D gene uncertain. The CDR3 runs to 13 residues. Germline CDR1 and CDR2: MRHNA and SNTAGT. CDR3 region: CTSSDQDTGELFF. CDR3 in DNA: TGTACCAGCAGTGACCAGGACACCGGGGAGCTGTTTTTT.

About this clonotype: A junction boundary mismatches the germline segment, possibly from a read error. This chain joins TRBV6-1 and TRBJ2-3, with 8 positions matching TRBD2. The CDR3 consists of 20 residues. In germline, CDR1 is MNHNS, CDR2 SASEGT. DNA of the CDR3: TGTGCCAGCAGCCTTAGACCGGGACTAACGGGAGGGCCCGGCACAGGTACGCAGTATTTT. This codes for CASSLRPGLTGGPGTGTQYF.

The chain is built from TRBV4-1 and TRBJ2-7; 8 bases fit TRBD2. V lost 3 bases, J lost 7 bases, and 17 bases stayed unmatched. The CDR3 consists of 17 residues. In germline, CDR1 is MGHRA, CDR2 YSYEKL. CDR3 nucleotides: TGCGCCAGCAGCCATCTAAATCCCCCAAACCTAGCGGGTGAGCAGTACTTC. It yields the protein CASSHLNPPNLAGEQYF.

In regard to this clonotype: The CDR3 does not close with the conserved phenylalanine or tryptophan, likely indicating a read error. The CDR3: CSVGTNDATKQYL. In DNA, the CDR3 is TGCAGCGTGGGGACTAACGACGCTACGAAGCAGTACTTA. V gene TRBV29-1 combines with J gene TRBJ2-7; TRBD2 agrees at 7 bases. The CDR3 length is 13 residues. J gave up 8 bases and V 6 bases, and 13 bases lay outside the gene matches. The germline V gene encodes CDR1 SQVTM and CDR2 ANQGSEA.

Notes on this clonotype: Mismatch with germline at one junction end may stem from a read error. CDR3 region: CDSSFPGIETQYF. CDR3 nucleotides: TGTGACAGCAGCTTCCCGGGAATAGAGACCCAGTACTTC. This chain joins TRBV28 and TRBJ2-5; TRBD2 is a possible D gene (5 bases). Germline-derived CDR1 and CDR2 are MDHEN and SYDVKM. CDR3 length: 13 amino acids.

This sequence joins TRBV4-1 and TRBJ2-7; D may be TRBD1 or TRBD2 (5 bases each). Germline V gene sequence: CDR1 MGHRA, CDR2 YSYEKL. Trimming removed 0 bases from V and 4 bases from J, with 13 bases in between. The CDR3 runs 15 residues. As DNA, the CDR3 is TGCGCCAGCAGCCAAGAGAGGGACCGTGGGTACGAGCAGTACTTC. Translation: CASSQERDRGYEQYF.

This clonotype was detected a few times. With a much larger clone just one base away, this may be a read error. The rearrangement uses TRBV6-6 and TRBJ1-1, with unresolved D. Germline values: CDR1 MNHNY, CDR2 SVGAGI (reference sequence). The CDR3 contains 13 residues. The CDR3 reads CVSSVHQNTEAFF. The CDR3 region has the DNA TGTGTCAGCAGTGTACATCAGAACACTGAAGCTTTCTTT.

Concerning this clonotype: The CDR3 ends on some other residue instead of the conserved phenylalanine or tryptophan, so this is likely a read error. The chain combines TRBV29-1 with TRBJ1-2; D unclear. The length of the CDR3 is 14 residues. CDR1 and CDR2 from the germline V gene are SQVTM and ANQGSEA. CDR3 DNA: TGCAGCGTTGAAGATAGCCCCACGAACTATGTCTACACCCTC. Translation gives CSVEDSPTNYVYTL.

The V gene is TRBV5-4, the J gene TRBJ2-3; the match to TRBD2 covers 9 bases. Unmatched junction bases numbered 11, after V lost 8 bases and J lost 4 bases. This CDR3 is 15 amino acids long. CDR1 is SGHNT and CDR2 is YYREEE in the germline V gene (reference sequence). The CDR3 nucleotides are TGTGCCAGAACCCTTAGCGGGAGTTATGCAGATACGCAGTATTTT. Amino acid sequence: CARTLSGSYADTQYF.

The chain recombines TRBV5-5 with TRBJ2-4; possibly TRBD2 for D (6 bases). V lost 7 bases, J lost 10 bases, and 33 bases lay in between. The CDR3 covers 18 residues. The germline V gene encodes CDR1 SGHKS and CDR2 YYEKEE (reference sequence). The CDR3 DNA sequence: TGTGCCAGCGGCCGATCGTGGACGCGAGCGGGCCATTCTCTTATTCAGTACTTC. It encodes CASGRSWTRAGHSLIQYF.

As concerns this clonotype: An end of the junction differs from the germline gene, which may be a read error. The V call is TRBV28, the J call TRBJ2-7, with D unresolved. Germline V lookup: CDR1 MDHEN, CDR2 SYDVKM. The CDR3 contains 13 residues. The CDR3: CAISFAGNYEQYF. The CDR3 nucleotides are TGTGCCATCAGTTTCGCTGGAAACTACGAGCAGTACTTC.

Note on this clonotype: The final CDR3 position lacks the conserved phenylalanine or tryptophan, pointing to a likely read error. The rearrangement links TRBV6-1 to TRBJ2-1; a possible D gene is TRBD2 (6 bases). The CDR3 consists of 15 residues. In germline, CDR1 is MNHNS, CDR2 SASEGT. V was shortened by 2 bases and J by 6 bases, with 14 bases between the two germline ends. The CDR3: CASSETEGTPNEQFS. CDR3 DNA sequence: TGTGCCAGCAGTGAAACGGAGGGGACTCCCAATGAGCAGTTCTCC.

As for this clonotype: The final CDR3 position lacks the conserved phenylalanine or tryptophan, pointing to a likely read error. V and J are TRBV12-3 or TRBV12-4 and TRBJ2-5, with D possibly TRBD2 on 5 matching bases. This CDR3 comprises 12 residues. Trimming removed 3 bases at V and 7 bases at J, with 9 bases between. The CDR3 nucleotides read TGTGCCAGCAGTTTGAGTGGAGGGACCCAGTACTTA. It translates to CASSLSGGTQYL.

This clonotype is deemed medium-sized. V and J are TRBV6-2 or TRBV6-3 and TRBJ2-1; either TRBD1 or TRBD2 may fit D (5 bases each). V shed 2 bases and J shed 4 bases, with 12 bases lying between them. Germline V CDR1 and CDR2: MNHEY, SVGEGT. The CDR3 is 15 residues long. The CDR3 reads CASSYAGTFYNEQFF. The CDR3 DNA is TGTGCCAGCAGTTACGCTGGGACGTTTTACAATGAGCAGTTCTTC.

As concerns this clonotype: One junction end disagrees with the germline gene, perhaps due to a read error. This chain joins TRBV6-5 and TRBJ1-3, with D unclear. The CDR3 totals 14 residues. Germline values: CDR1 MNHEY, CDR2 SVGAGI. CDR3 loop: CANRVTAAGNTTYF. The CDR3 DNA reads TGTGCCAACAGAGTAACGGCGGCAGGAAACACCACATATTTT.

This clonotype has just a few counts. Here the CDR3 omits its conserved ending phenylalanine or tryptophan, so a read error is the likely source. The chain uses TRBV28 and TRBJ1-6, with D unresolved. The CDR3 totals 15 residues. Germline values: CDR1 MDHEN, CDR2 SYDVKM. With 6 bases removed from V and 6 bases from J, the gap between germline ends came to 15 bases. The CDR3 DNA follows: TGTGCCAGCAGCCTGGGGAGGAGCGCTAATTCACCCCTCCACGTT. This gives the protein CASSLGRSANSPLHV.

This clonotype was seen just once. This chain connects TRBV11-2 to TRBJ1-3, with D possibly matching TRBD1 (5 bases). Germline V gives CDR1 SGHAT, CDR2 FQNNGV. V shed 5 bases and J shed 2 bases, with 31 bases lying between them. The CDR3 covers 21 residues. CDR3 protein: CASSRQAFRGPGSTPGNTIYF. DNA of the CDR3: TGTGCCAGCAGCCGGCAGGCTTTCCGGGGACCCGGTTCGACTCCTGGAAACACCATATATTTT.

This clonotype was counted between two and nine times. The J gene is TRBJ2-7, the V gene TRBV25-1, with D possibly matching TRBD1 (6 bases). CDR1 is MGHDK and CDR2 is SYGVNS in the germline V gene. Trimming left V 1 base short and J 4 bases short, with 14 bases between. This CDR3 is 15 amino acids long. The DNA for the CDR3 is TGTGCCAGCAGTGAATTGGACAGTCCCAAATACGAGCAGTACTTC. It yields the protein CASSELDSPKYEQYF.

As regards this clonotype: A read error is possible here, since a much larger clone lies one base away. This chain links TRBV6-4 with TRBJ2-6; weak D call: TRBD1 (5 bases). The V gene lost 4 bases and the J gene lost 0 bases, with 7 bases spanning the gap. Germline CDR1 and CDR2: MRHNA and SNTAGT. The CDR3 contains 15 residues. Here the CDR3 reads CASSGDSSGANVLTF. CDR3 DNA: TGTGCCAGCAGTGGCGACAGCTCTGGGGCCAACGTCCTGACTTTC.

The genes are TRBV15 and TRBJ2-5; 7 nucleotides agree with TRBD1. The CDR3 is 12 residues long. V shed 5 bases and J 11 bases; nucleotides not matched to a gene: 8. Germline lookup yields CDR1 LNHNV and CDR2 YYDKDF (reference sequence). CDR3 nucleotides: TGTGCCACCAGCGGGCAGACAGGGCATCAGTACTTC. This codes for CATSGQTGHQYF. The full variable domain, rest sourced from reference TRBV15 and TRBJ2-5, is DAMVIQNPRYQVTQFGKPVTLSCSQTLNHNVMYWYQQKSSQAPKLLFHYYDKDFNNEADTPDNFQSRRPNTSFCFLDIRSPGLGDTAMYLCATSGQTGHQYFGPGTRLLVL.

This clonotype occurred once. Germline is not matched at one junction end, which may reflect a read error. The V and J genes are TRBV11-3 and TRBJ2-1; 10 nucleotides agree with TRBD2. CDR1 is SGHNT and CDR2 is YENEEA in the germline V gene. The CDR3 has 14 residues. In nucleotides, the CDR3 is TGTGTCAGCAGCTCCCTAGCGGGAGAGGGCGAGCAGTCCTTC. Encoded protein: CVSSSLAGEGEQSF.

There are many counts of this clonotype. The chain is built from TRBV6-1 and TRBJ2-7; 11 bases line up with TRBD1. The CDR3 runs to 15 residues. Germline assignment: CDR1 MNHNS and CDR2 SASEGT. The V gene end was trimmed by 1 base and the J gene end by 5 bases; junction bases not matched to a gene: 4. The CDR3 reads CASSEGDRGFDEQYF. CDR3 in DNA: TGTGCCAGCAGTGAAGGGGACAGGGGGTTCGACGAGCAGTACTTC.

Of note for this clonotype: A junction end diverges from the germline sequence, so it may reflect a read error. The chain joins TRBV29-1 to TRBJ2-5; a possible D gene is TRBD1 (6 bases). This CDR3 has 13 residues. Germline lookup yields CDR1 SQVTM and CDR2 ANQGSEA. The CDR3 here is CSVGQRIKETQYF. The DNA of the CDR3 is TGCAGCGTAGGACAGCGGATTAAAGAGACTCAGTACTTC.

Concerning this clonotype: One end of the junction is discordant with germline, which a read error may explain. V usage is TRBV6-5 and J usage is TRBJ1-1, with TRBD1 matching over 8 bases. Germline-derived CDR1 and CDR2 are MNHEY and SVGAGI. The CDR3 is 14 residues long. The CDR3 loop is CVSSFYRGASEAFF. DNA for the CDR3: TGTGTCAGCAGTTTCTACAGGGGGGCCTCTGAAGCTTTCTTT.

This clonotype occurred many times. The chain carries TRBV28 and TRBJ2-7; D might be TRBD2 (7 bases). This CDR3 is 19 amino acids long. CDR1 is MDHEN, CDR2 SYDVKM, per germline. Trimming cost V 1 base and J 3 bases, with 25 bases left between them. The CDR3 nucleotides are TGTGCCAGCAGTTTATCTAAGGGGGTGGCGAGCGGGGCAGTCTACGAGCAGTACTTC. It specifies CASSLSKGVASGAVYEQYF.

This chain joins TRBV9 and TRBJ1-5; D is ambiguous. Trimming took 0 bases from V and 0 from J, leaving 10 bases between them. Germline V lookup: CDR1 SGDLS, CDR2 YYNGEE. The CDR3 sequence is 16 residues long. In nucleotides, the CDR3 is TGTGCCAGCAGCGTAGTTCGGTTCCGTAGCAATCAGCCCCAGCATTTT. Protein: CASSVVRFRSNQPQHF.

A note on this clonotype: An end of the junction does not agree with germline; a read error may underlie this. The chain carries TRBV29-1 and TRBJ1-1; D is ambiguous. The CDR3 consists of 13 residues. Germline V gene lookup returns CDR1 SQVTM and CDR2 ANQGSEA. The CDR3 region has the DNA TGCAGCGTTGACGCAGCCACGAGCACTGAAGCTCTCTTT. Translated, it gives CSVDAATSTEALF.

Turning to this clonotype: The junction and the germline gene differ at one end; a read error may be behind it. V is TRBV29-1 and J is TRBJ2-1; D call uncertain. This CDR3 spans 13 amino acids. Germline lookup yields CDR1 SQVTM and CDR2 ANQGSEA. This CDR3 reads CSDGPASYNEQFF. The CDR3 DNA follows: TGCAGCGATGGGCCCGCCTCCTACAATGAGCAATTCTTC.